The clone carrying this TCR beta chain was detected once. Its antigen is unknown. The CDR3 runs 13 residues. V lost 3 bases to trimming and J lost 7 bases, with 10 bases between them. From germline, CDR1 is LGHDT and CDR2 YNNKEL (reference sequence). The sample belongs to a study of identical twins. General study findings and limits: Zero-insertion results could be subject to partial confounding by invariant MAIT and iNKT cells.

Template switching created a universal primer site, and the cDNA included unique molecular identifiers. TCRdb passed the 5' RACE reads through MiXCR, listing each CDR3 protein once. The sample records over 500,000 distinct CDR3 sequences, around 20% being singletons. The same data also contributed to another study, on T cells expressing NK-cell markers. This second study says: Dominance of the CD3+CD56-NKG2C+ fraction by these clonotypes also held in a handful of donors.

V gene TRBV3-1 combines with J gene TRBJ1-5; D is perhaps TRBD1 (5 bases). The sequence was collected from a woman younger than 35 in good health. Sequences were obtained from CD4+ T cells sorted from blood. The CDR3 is CASSHGREQPQHF. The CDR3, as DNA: TGTGCCAGCAGCCATGGCAGGGAACAGCCCCAGCATTTT.